This is a list of T cell receptor beta chains from one sample in a study of T cell responses to AZD1222 COVID-19 vaccine. Assay used: immunoSEQ multiplex PCR; TCRdb lists only in-frame clones, some missing. The data show over 150,000 clones, 80% to 95% seen once. Specimen: peripheral blood, collected on day 0 of AZD1222 vaccination. The source of these receptors is an adult in good health. CDR3s include the opening cysteine and the closing phenylalanine or tryptophan. A D gene is named only where the DNA matches it firmly. Clone size is shown for a subset of rows, as once, few, many or a class of expanded clone.

size	D	V	J	DNA	CDR3
.	.	TRBV28	TRBJ1-1	TGTGCCAGCAGTTTATATGGGACCAAGGAAGCTTTCTTT	CASSLYGTKEAFF
.	TRBD1	TRBV6-5	TRBJ1-2	TGTGCCAGCAGTTACTCCGGACAGGGGGGCTACACCTTC	CASSYSGQGGYTF
.	TRBD1	TRBV11-2	TRBJ1-2	TGTGCCAGCAGCTCTCCCTTCGACAGGGACAACAAACAAAACTATGGCTACACCTTC	CASSSPFDRDNKQNYGYTF
.	TRBD1	TRBV23-1	TRBJ1-4	TGCGCCAGCCTCGACAGGGAAGCTAATGAAAAACTGTTTTTT	CASLDREANEKLFF
once	TRBD1	TRBV6-5	TRBJ2-2	TGTGCCAGCAGACCGCAGGGGGCGTCCGGGGAGCTGTTTTTT	CASRPQGASGELFF
few	TRBD1	TRBV24-1	TRBJ2-1	TGTGCCACCAGTGACTCCGGGACAGGGGCCTACAATGAGCAGTTCTTC	CATSDSGTGAYNEQFF
.	TRBD2	TRBV11-2	TRBJ2-2	TGTGCCAGCAGCTCCCGGAGTAGCGGGGTCACCGGGGAGCTGTTTTTT	CASSSRSSGVTGELFF
.	TRBD1	TRBV10-3	TRBJ2-3	TGTGCCATCAGGAGGGGACAGGGAACAGATACGCAGTATTTT	CAIRRGQGTDTQYF
.	TRBD2	TRBV6-4	TRBJ2-1	TGTGCCAGCAGTGAGCTGGCGGGAGGGCGGAGTGAGCAGTTCTTC	CASSELAGGRSEQFF
.	.	TRBV19	TRBJ1-3	TGTGCCAGTAGTCCAAGTGCGGTCTCTAGCTCTGGAAACACCATATATTTT	CASSPSAVSSSGNTIYF
.	TRBD1	TRBV24-1	TRBJ2-3	TGTGCCACCTGTAAAACAGGGGACCTCACAGATACGCAGTATTTT	CATCKTGDLTDTQYF
.	.	TRBV5-6	TRBJ1-1	TGTGCCAGCAGCGGAGGGGATATGGACACTGAAGCTTTCTTT	CASSGGDMDTEAFF
.	.	TRBV7-2	TRBJ1-1	TGTGCCAGCAGCTTAGCCCCGGGTACTGAAGCTTTCTTT	CASSLAPGTEAFF
.	.	TRBV19	TRBJ1-3	TGTGCCAGTAGTATATACCACGGAGGCTCTGGAAACACCATATATTTT	CASSIYHGGSGNTIYF
.	.	TRBV29-1	TRBJ1-2	TGCAGCTATGGAGGGGTCTATGGCTACACCTTC	CSYGGVYGYTF
.	TRBD1	TRBV28	TRBJ1-2	TGTGCCAGCAGTCCGACACAGGGGGCGCTTGGCTACACCTTC	CASSPTQGALGYTF
.	TRBD1	TRBV24-1	TRBJ1-2	TGTGCCACCAGTCCCGGGACAGGAAGCTATGGCTACACCTTC	CATSPGTGSYGYTF